Shown below are 24 T cell receptor beta chains from a single sample sequenced in a study of blood T cell repertoires in COVID-19. Assay: immunoSEQ multiplex PCR; the TCRdb copy retains only in-frame clones and omits some. The sample includes 110,000 or so clones, about nine tenths of them seen just once. Input material: peripheral blood. These receptors were collected from a woman in her fifties or sixties with acute or convalescent COVID-19.

V is TRBV11-2 and J is TRBJ2-7; 7 bases map to TRBD2. CDR3 length equals 17 residues. Germline V gives CDR1 SGHAT, CDR2 FQNNGV. V shed 1 base and J 5 bases; nucleotides not matched to a gene: 14. The CDR3 here is CASSLVLGGVVRNEQYF. CDR3 DNA sequence: TGTGCCAGCAGCTTAGTTCTGGGGGGGGTAGTGAGGAACGAGCAGTACTTC.

The chain has TRBV28 and TRBJ1-6; tentatively, D is TRBD1 (5 bases). Deletions cut 5 bases from V and 0 bases from J, with 11 bases between. The CDR3 sequence is 16 residues long. Germline V CDR1 and CDR2: MDHEN, SYDVKM. The CDR3 nucleotides read TGTGCCAGCAGTAGGGGATTAAGCTCCTATAATTCACCCCTCCACTTT. This gives the protein CASSRGLSSYNSPLHF. Full variable domain (remainder filled in from reference TRBV28 and TRBJ1-6): DVKVTQSSRYLVKRTGEKVFLECVQDMDHENMFWYRQDPGLGLRLIYFSYDVKMKEKGDIPEGYSVSREKKERFSLILESASTNQTSMYLCASSRGLSSYNSPLHFGNGTRLTVT.

This chain links TRBV28 with TRBJ2-7; D possibly corresponds to TRBD2 (6 bases). CDR1 MDHEN and CDR2 SYDVKM come from the germline V gene. The CDR3 contains 15 residues. V gave up 3 bases and J gave up 3 bases, with 15 bases separating them. The CDR3 nucleotides read TGTGCCAGCAGTTTGTCCCGACTAGACCGCTACGAGCAGTACTTC. This gives the protein CASSLSRLDRYEQYF.

The chain has TRBV2 and TRBJ1-1, with D maybe TRBD1 (5 bases). The germline V and J ends were trimmed by 6 bases and 4 bases, with 12 bases remaining between them. Germline CDR1 SNHLY, CDR2 FYNNEI. The CDR3 has 13 amino acids. The CDR3 sequence is CASRKNGGTEAFF. The CDR3 nucleotides are TGTGCCAGCAGGAAGAACGGGGGCACTGAAGCTTTCTTT.

This clone was detected only once. The rearrangement links TRBV28 to TRBJ1-1, with D possibly being TRBD1 (6 bases). The germline gives CDR1 MDHEN, CDR2 SYDVKM. The CDR3 has 15 amino acids. The germline V and J ends were trimmed by 6 bases and 6 bases, with 20 bases remaining between them. The CDR3 nucleotides are TGTGCCAGCAGCCTACCCACAGGGCAAAGTTCTGAAGCTTTCTTT. Its protein product is CASSLPTGQSSEAFF.

This clone was found once. The chain has TRBV6-5 and TRBJ1-2; possibly TRBD1 for D (5 bases). Germline values: CDR1 MNHEY, CDR2 SVGAGI. This CDR3 spans 13 amino acids. V was clipped by 6 bases and J by 1 base, with 9 bases between them. The CDR3 nucleotides read TGTGCCAGCAGAACGACAGATAACTATGGCTACACCTTC. Protein product: CASRTTDNYGYTF.

This rearrangement joins TRBV7-3 to TRBJ2-1; D gene unclear. The V and J ends lost 4 bases and 3 bases respectively, with 7 bases between them. The CDR3 has 13 amino acids. Per the germline V gene, CDR1 is SGHTA and CDR2 is FQGTGA. CDR3 in DNA: TGTGCCAGCAGCTCTCCCCTCTACAATGAGCAGTTCTTC. As protein: CASSSPLYNEQFF.

This chain uses TRBV7-2 with TRBJ2-1; 7 nucleotides match TRBD2. The CDR3 is made up of 15 amino acids. The V gene's germline CDR1 is SGHTA and CDR2 FQGNSA. J lost 10 bases, V lost 3 bases, and 12 bases had no gene match. This chain's CDR3 is CASSFLAEGRAEQFF. The CDR3 DNA sequence: TGTGCCAGCAGCTTCCTAGCGGAGGGGCGGGCGGAGCAGTTCTTC.

The chain has TRBV7-9 and TRBJ1-4; 7 nucleotides match TRBD1. Germline CDR1 reads SEHNR; CDR2 reads FQNEAQ (reference sequence). Unmatched junction bases numbered 6, after V lost 1 base and J lost 7 bases. The CDR3 totals 15 residues. The DNA for the CDR3 is TGTGCCAGCAGCTTAGAGACAGGGTGGAGTGAAAAACTGTTTTTT. Translating it yields CASSLETGWSEKLFF.

The CDR3: CASSMDRNTEAFF. The CDR3 DNA sequence: TGTGCCAGTAGTATGGACAGGAACACTGAAGCTTTCTTT. The chain joins TRBV19 to TRBJ1-1, with D perhaps TRBD1 (6 bases). Trimming left V 3 bases short and J 1 base short, with 6 bases between. The germline CDR1 and CDR2 sequences are LNHDA and SQIVND (reference sequence). The CDR3 spans 13 residues.

The V and J genes are TRBV19 and TRBJ1-5; the D is unclear. CDR3 size: 15 residues. CDR1 LNHDA and CDR2 SQIVND come from the germline V gene (reference sequence). V dropped 9 bases and J dropped 0 bases, with 15 bases sitting between them. This CDR3 reads CASNPTGLSNQPQHF. In DNA, the CDR3 is TGTGCCAGCAACCCTACTGGGCTTAGCAATCAGCCCCAGCATTTT.

The V gene is TRBV7-3, the J gene TRBJ1-6, with 10 bases lining up with TRBD1. The V and J ends lost 2 bases and 10 bases, in that order; junction bases with no gene match: 11. The CDR3 runs 17 residues. The germline V gene encodes CDR1 SGHTA and CDR2 FQGTGA. In DNA form, the CDR3 reads TGTGCCAGCAGCTTAGGGCCCCGGGACAGGGGTGGGTCACCCCTCCACTTT. This gives the protein CASSLGPRDRGGSPLHF.

This chain connects TRBV5-1 to TRBJ1-1; D is unclear. The CDR3 covers 14 residues. With 6 bases removed from V and 3 bases from J, the gap between germline ends came to 15 bases. Germline V lookup: CDR1 SGHRS, CDR2 YFSETQ. This CDR3 reads CASKNSGRDTEAFF. In DNA, the CDR3 is TGCGCCAGCAAAAACAGCGGGCGGGACACTGAAGCTTTCTTT.

Turning to this clone: The same CDR3 also results from other DNA sequences found in this sample. V gene TRBV11-3 combines with J gene TRBJ2-2; a weak D match, TRBD1 (6 bases). The ends were cut back, 1 base at V and 5 bases at J, with 8 bases in the middle. CDR3 length equals 14 residues. Germline assignment: CDR1 SGHNT and CDR2 YENEEA. CDR3 nucleotides: TGTGCCAGCAGCTTAGGTCAGGGGACCGGGGAGCTGTTTTTT. Residues: CASSLGQGTGELFF.

The gene calls are TRBV19 and TRBJ1-5; no firm D call. V was shortened by 4 bases and J by 1 base, with 11 bases between the two germline ends. CDR3 length equals 15 residues. CDR1 is LNHDA, CDR2 SQIVND, per germline (reference sequence). The CDR3 protein is CASSNPQLSNQPQHF. The CDR3 nucleotides are TGTGCCAGTAGTAACCCACAGTTAAGCAATCAGCCCCAGCATTTT.

This sequence joins TRBV6-2 or TRBV6-3 and TRBJ2-7; 7 bases agree with TRBD1. This CDR3 region has 15 residues. The germline V gene has CDR1 MNHEY and CDR2 SVGEGT. J gave up 0 bases and V 5 bases, and 7 bases lay outside the gene matches. The CDR3 spells CASSPRDRDSYEQYF. The CDR3 DNA follows: TGTGCCAGCAGTCCCCGGGACAGAGACTCCTACGAGCAGTACTTC.

This clone occurred once. The chain carries TRBV6-6 and TRBJ2-7; a weak D match, TRBD1 (5 bases). With 10 bases removed from V and 2 bases from J, the gap between germline ends came to 15 bases. The CDR3 runs to 13 residues. CDR1 and CDR2 (germline): MNHNY, SVGAGI (reference sequence). The CDR3 region is CATRRPDTYEQYF. CDR3 DNA sequence: TGTGCCACACGAAGGCCGGACACCTACGAGCAGTACTTC.

This chain links TRBV27 with TRBJ2-3; 10 bases align to TRBD1. Germline CDR1 is MNHEY and CDR2 is SMNVEV (reference sequence). V was clipped by 2 bases and J by 4 bases; unmatched bases: 3. The CDR3 totals 15 residues. The CDR3 coding sequence is TGTGCCAGCAGTTTACGGACAGGGGGGGCAGATACGCAGTATTTT. This sequence encodes CASSLRTGGADTQYF.

As DNA, the CDR3 is TGTGCCAGCAGTGTAAGACTTCCTTACACAGATACGCAGTATTTT. It codes for CASSVRLPYTDTQYF. The chain joins TRBV6-4 to TRBJ2-3; D gene uncertain. The CDR3 is 15 residues long. Germline V gene sequence: CDR1 MRHNA, CDR2 SNTAGT. V lost 4 bases and J 2 bases, leaving 13 bases between the germline ends.

This clone has just one count. This chain connects TRBV14 to TRBJ2-1, with D uncertain. CDR1 is SGHDN, CDR2 FVKESK, per germline. Trimming stripped 5 bases from V and 6 bases from J, with 5 bases between. This CDR3 contains 11 residues. CDR3 residues: CASSSRNEQFF. DNA of the CDR3: TGTGCCAGCAGCTCGCGCAATGAGCAGTTCTTC.

The J gene is TRBJ1-2, the V gene TRBV6-5; a possible D gene is TRBD1 (6 bases). The CDR3 is 12 residues long. Germline assignment: CDR1 MNHEY and CDR2 SVGAGI. V was pared by 6 bases and J by 5 bases, with 10 bases between. CDR3 protein: CASREGGYGYTF. In DNA form, the CDR3 reads TGTGCCAGCAGAGAGGGGGGGTATGGCTACACCTTC.

This clone was observed a handful of times. The chain carries TRBV6-5 and TRBJ1-6, with D possibly being TRBD1 (5 bases). The germline V gene encodes CDR1 MNHEY and CDR2 SVGAGI. The germline V and J ends were trimmed by 8 bases and 7 bases, with 12 bases remaining between them. The CDR3 is 13 residues long. CDR3 sequence (DNA): TGTGCCAGCGGGGCAGGGAACAATTCACCCCTCCACTTT. Its protein is CASGAGNNSPLHF.

The rearrangement links TRBV15 to TRBJ1-5, with TRBD1 matching 7 bases. Germline CDR1 LNHNV, CDR2 YYDKDF (reference sequence). V dropped 4 bases and J dropped 0; count of bases not matched to a gene: 0. The CDR3 is made up of 14 amino acids. In nucleotides, the CDR3 is TGTGCCACCAGCAAGGGGGCTAGCAATCAGCCCCAGCATTTT. Encoded protein: CATSKGASNQPQHF.

V is TRBV10-3 and J is TRBJ2-7; 8 nucleotides align to TRBD2. This CDR3 spans 14 amino acids. J gave up 3 bases and V 5 bases, and 6 bases lay outside the gene matches. Looked up from germline, CDR1 is ENHRY and CDR2 is SYGVKD. CDR3 DNA: TGTGCCATCAGTCTTAGCGGGGCCCGCTACGAGCAGTACTTC. This translates into CAISLSGARYEQYF.